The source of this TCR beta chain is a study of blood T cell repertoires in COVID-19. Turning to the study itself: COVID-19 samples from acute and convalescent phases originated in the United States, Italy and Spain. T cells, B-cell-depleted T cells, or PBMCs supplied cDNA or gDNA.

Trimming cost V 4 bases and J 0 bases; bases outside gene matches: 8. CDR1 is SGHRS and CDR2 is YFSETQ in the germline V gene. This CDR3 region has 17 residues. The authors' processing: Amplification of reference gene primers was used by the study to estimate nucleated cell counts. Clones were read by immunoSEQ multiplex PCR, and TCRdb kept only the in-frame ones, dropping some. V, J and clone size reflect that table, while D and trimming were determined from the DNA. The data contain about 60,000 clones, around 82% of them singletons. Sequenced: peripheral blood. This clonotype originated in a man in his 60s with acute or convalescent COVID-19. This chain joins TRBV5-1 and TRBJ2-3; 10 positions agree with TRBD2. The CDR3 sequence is CASSALASGGSTDTQYF. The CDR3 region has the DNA TGCGCCAGCAGCGCCCTAGCTAGCGGGGGTAGCACAGATACGCAGTATTTT.